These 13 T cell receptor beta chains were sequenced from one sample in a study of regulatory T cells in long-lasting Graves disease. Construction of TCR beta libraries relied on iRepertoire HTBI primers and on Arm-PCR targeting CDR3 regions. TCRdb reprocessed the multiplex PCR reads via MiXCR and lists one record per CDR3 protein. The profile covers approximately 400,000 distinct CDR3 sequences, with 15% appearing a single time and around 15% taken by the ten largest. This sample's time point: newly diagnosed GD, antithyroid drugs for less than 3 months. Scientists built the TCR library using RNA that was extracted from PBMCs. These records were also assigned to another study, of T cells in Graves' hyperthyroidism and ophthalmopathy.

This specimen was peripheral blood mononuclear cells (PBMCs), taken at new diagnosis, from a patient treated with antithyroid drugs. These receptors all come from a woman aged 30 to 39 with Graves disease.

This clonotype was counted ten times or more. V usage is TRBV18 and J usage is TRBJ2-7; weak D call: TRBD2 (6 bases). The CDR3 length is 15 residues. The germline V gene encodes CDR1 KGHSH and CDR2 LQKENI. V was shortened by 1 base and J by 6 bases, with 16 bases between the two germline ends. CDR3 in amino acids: CASSPRGLTQGEQYF. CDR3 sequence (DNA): TGTGCCAGCTCACCACGGGGACTTACCCAAGGCGAGCAGTACTTC.

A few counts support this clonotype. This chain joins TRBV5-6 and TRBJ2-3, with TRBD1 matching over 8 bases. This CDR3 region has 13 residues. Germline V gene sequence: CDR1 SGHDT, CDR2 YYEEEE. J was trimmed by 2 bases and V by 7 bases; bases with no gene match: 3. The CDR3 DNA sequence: TGTGCCAGCGAACAGGGGGTCACAGATACGCAGTATTTT. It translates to CASEQGVTDTQYF.

CDR3: CSVPTGGGLYEQYF. Here the CDR3 DNA reads TGCAGCGTTCCGACTGGGGGGGGCCTCTACGAGCAGTACTTC. The V gene is TRBV29-1, the J gene TRBJ2-7; D may be TRBD2 (7 bases). The V gene's germline CDR1 is SQVTM and CDR2 ANQGSEA. The CDR3 consists of 14 residues. The V and J ends lost 5 bases and 3 bases respectively, with 17 bases between them.

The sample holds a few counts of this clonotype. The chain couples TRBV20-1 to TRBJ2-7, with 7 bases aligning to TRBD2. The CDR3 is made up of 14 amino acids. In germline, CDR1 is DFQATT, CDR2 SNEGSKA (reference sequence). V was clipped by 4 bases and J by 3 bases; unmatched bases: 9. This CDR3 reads CSATAFKRGYEQYF. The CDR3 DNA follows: TGCAGTGCTACAGCCTTTAAGCGGGGCTACGAGCAGTACTTC.

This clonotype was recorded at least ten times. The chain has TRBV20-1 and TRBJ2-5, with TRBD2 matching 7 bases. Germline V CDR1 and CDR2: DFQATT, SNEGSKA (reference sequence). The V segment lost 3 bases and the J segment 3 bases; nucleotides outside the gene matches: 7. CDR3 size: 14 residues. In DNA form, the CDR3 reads TGCAGTGCTAGGGATTGGGGGGGGGAAGAGACCCAGTACTTC. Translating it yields CSARDWGGEETQYF.

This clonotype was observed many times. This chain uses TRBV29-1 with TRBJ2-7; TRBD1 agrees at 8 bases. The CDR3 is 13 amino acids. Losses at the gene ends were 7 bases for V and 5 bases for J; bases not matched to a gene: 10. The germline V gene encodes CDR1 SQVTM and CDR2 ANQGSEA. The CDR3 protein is CSASSGTGNEQYF. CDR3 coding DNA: TGCAGCGCGTCCTCGGGGACAGGTAACGAGCAGTACTTC.

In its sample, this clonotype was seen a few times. Here the CDR3 reads CASRENLYSYEQYF. CDR3 nucleotide sequence: TGCGCCAGCAGAGAAAACTTATATTCCTACGAGCAGTACTTC. The V call is TRBV10-2, the J call TRBJ2-7; D remains ambiguous. The CDR3 extends over 14 amino acids. V dropped 6 bases and J dropped 1 base, with 13 bases sitting between them. The V gene's germline CDR1 is WSHSY and CDR2 SAAADI.

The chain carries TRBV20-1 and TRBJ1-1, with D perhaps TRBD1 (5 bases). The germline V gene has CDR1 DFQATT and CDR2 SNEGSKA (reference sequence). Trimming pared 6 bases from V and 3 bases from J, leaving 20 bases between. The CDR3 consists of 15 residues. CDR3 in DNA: TGCAGTGCCGTCCCCCTCGGGGCAGGTGACACTGAAGCTTTCTTT. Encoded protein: CSAVPLGAGDTEAFF.

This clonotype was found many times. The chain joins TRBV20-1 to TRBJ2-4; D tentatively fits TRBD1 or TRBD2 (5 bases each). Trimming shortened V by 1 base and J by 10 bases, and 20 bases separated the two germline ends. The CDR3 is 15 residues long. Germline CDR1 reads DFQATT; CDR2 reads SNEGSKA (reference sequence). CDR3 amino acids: CSARVSPGTPGIQYF. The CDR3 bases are TGCAGTGCTAGAGTCAGTCCGGGGACCCCAGGAATTCAGTACTTC.

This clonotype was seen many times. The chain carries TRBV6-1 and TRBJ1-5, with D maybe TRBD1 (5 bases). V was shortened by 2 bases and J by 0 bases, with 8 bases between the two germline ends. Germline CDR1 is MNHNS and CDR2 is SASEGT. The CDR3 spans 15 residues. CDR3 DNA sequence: TGTGCCAGCAGTGAACGCAGGGATAGCAATCAGCCCCAGCATTTT. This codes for CASSERRDSNQPQHF.

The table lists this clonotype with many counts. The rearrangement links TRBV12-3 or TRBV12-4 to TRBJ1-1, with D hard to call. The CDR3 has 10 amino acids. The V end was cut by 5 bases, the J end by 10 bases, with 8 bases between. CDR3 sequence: CASSTRPAFF. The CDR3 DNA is TGTGCCAGCAGTACTCGACCAGCTTTCTTT.

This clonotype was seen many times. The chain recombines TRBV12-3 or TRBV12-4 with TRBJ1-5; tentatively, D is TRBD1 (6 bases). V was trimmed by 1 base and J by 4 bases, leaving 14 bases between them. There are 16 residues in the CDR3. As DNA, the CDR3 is TGTGCCAGCAGTTTAGGGGTGGGGGGCACTAATCAGCCCCAGCATTTT. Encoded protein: CASSLGVGGTNQPQHF.

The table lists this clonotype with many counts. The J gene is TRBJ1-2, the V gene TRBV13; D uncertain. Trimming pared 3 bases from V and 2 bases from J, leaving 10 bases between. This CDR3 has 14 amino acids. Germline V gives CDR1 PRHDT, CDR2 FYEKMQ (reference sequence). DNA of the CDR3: TGTGCCAGCAGCTTGTATACAGAGAACTATGGCTACACCTTC. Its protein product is CASSLYTENYGYTF.